The TCR beta chain under discussion was sequenced for a study of T cells in localized non-small cell lung cancer. Notes on the study in general: Uninvolved adjacent lung showed the highest T cell clonality, exceeding tumor. Paired adjacent lung recovered a median approximately 57 of the top 100 tumor clones. Heterogeneity cannot be ruled out, as sequencing used one tumor region only. Longer overall survival was associated with a higher density of T cells in the blood.

Per germline, CDR1 SGHNT and CDR2 YYREEE (reference sequence). The CDR3 consists of 12 residues. V was pared by 2 bases and J by 7 bases, with 7 bases between. The data were produced by immunoSEQ multiplex PCR, yet TCRdb's version contains in-frame clones alone and is incomplete. This sample carries some 13,000 clones, around 84% of them seen once, and the ten largest clones take 25% to 35%. A word on this clone: Its specificity is not known.

The V and J genes are TRBV5-4 and TRBJ2-1; D remains unclear. The TCR was taken from a male donor at least 60 years old with stage I squamous cell lung carcinoma. The specimen comprised peripheral blood, sampled before any cancer treatment. The DNA for the CDR3 is TGTGCCAGCAGCTTAGCGCTGAATGAGCAGTTCTTC. Translation: CASSLALNEQFF.